This T cell receptor (beta chain) was recorded in a study of lymphopenia after photon versus proton radiotherapy. The CDR3 extends over 16 amino acids. V dropped 0 bases and J dropped 0 bases, with 11 bases sitting between them. The germline CDR1 and CDR2 sequences are SGHRS and YFSETQ. Profiled with immunoSEQ multiplex PCR; TCRdb holds only in-frame clones, not every one. The sample yields around 30,000 clones, roughly 87% seen once. Study-level findings and limits: Under photons, naive T cells and diversity fell while effector/memory populations rose. A bigger post-nadir fall in TCR diversity correlated inversely with survival time in deceased patients. Post-nadir diversity loss with photons came from oligoclonal expansion, particularly CD8+ Temra cells.

To note about this clone: Its specificity is not known.

The sequences come from peripheral blood, collected from a patient treated with proton-based radiotherapy. The receptor was isolated from a woman aged 65 to 85 with pancreatic cancer. Some clones in this sample may be carry-over from other donors' samples. V is TRBV5-1 and J is TRBJ2-3, with TRBD2 as a possible D gene (6 bases). The CDR3 DNA is TGCGCCAGCAGCTTGGGCGGGGCCCCTAGCACAGATACGCAGTATTTT. Translating it yields CASSLGGAPSTDTQYF.